Shown below are 26 T cell receptor beta chains from a single sample sequenced in a study of T cell changes during pregnancy in multiple sclerosis. TCRdb keeps only in-frame clones here, not all; method: immunoSEQ multiplex PCR. The data contain 30,000 to 40,000 clones, 92% of them singletons. The sequences come from CD4+ T cells from peripheral blood mononuclear cells, collected in the third trimester of pregnancy. The receptors derive from a female donor with multiple sclerosis, enrolled in a pregnancy study.

The chain couples TRBV30 to TRBJ2-1; 12 nucleotides align to TRBD2. The V segment lost 4 bases and the J segment 7 bases; nucleotides outside the gene matches: 5. There are 14 residues in the CDR3. Germline V gene lookup returns CDR1 GTSNPN and CDR2 SVGIG (reference sequence). The CDR3 nucleotides are TGTGCCTGGACTCTAGCGGGAGGGCCAAATGAGCAGTTCTTC. It yields the protein CAWTLAGGPNEQFF.

This chain links TRBV7-2 with TRBJ1-3, with D perhaps TRBD1 (6 bases). The CDR3 totals 16 residues. Deletions cut 1 base from V and 1 base from J, with 11 bases between. Per the germline V gene, CDR1 is SGHTA and CDR2 is FQGNSA. CDR3 protein: CASSLDPGTSGNTIYF. The CDR3 DNA reads TGTGCCAGCAGCTTAGACCCAGGGACATCTGGAAACACCATATATTTT.

This chain joins TRBV4-3 and TRBJ1-3; D remains ambiguous. V lost 0 bases and J lost 0, with 12 bases in between. Germline V gene data show CDR1 as LGHNA and CDR2 as YSLEER. CDR3 length: 17 amino acids. The CDR3 DNA sequence: TGCGCCAGCAGCCAAGATGCTATAGCATCCTCTGGAAACACCATATATTTT. Translated: CASSQDAIASSGNTIYF.

The rearrangement uses TRBV7-9 and TRBJ1-4; D is uncertain. Germline CDR1 reads SEHNR; CDR2 reads FQNEAQ (reference sequence). The CDR3 contains 12 residues. V was trimmed by 6 bases and J by 8 bases, leaving 10 bases between them. The DNA for the CDR3 is TGTGCCAGCAGTCGATCGGGGGAAAAACTGTTTTTT. Translation gives CASSRSGEKLFF. Variable domain in full (rest from reference TRBV7-9 and TRBJ1-4): DTGVSQNPRHKITKRGQNVTFRCDPISEHNRLYWYRQTLGQGPEFLTYFQNEAQLEKSRLLSDRFSAERPKGSFSTLEIQRTEQGDSAMYLCASSRSGEKLFFGSGTQLSVL.

The CDR3 is CASSPVVRENTEAFF. As DNA, the CDR3 is TGCGCCAGCAGCCCCGTCGTCCGGGAGAACACTGAAGCTTTCTTT. This sequence joins TRBV5-1 and TRBJ1-1, with D unclear. CDR3 length: 15 residues. Germline assignment: CDR1 SGHRS and CDR2 YFSETQ. With 4 bases removed from V and 1 base from J, the gap between germline ends came to 14 bases. The variable domain in full, completed from reference TRBV5-1 and TRBJ1-1, reads KAGVTQTPRYLIKTRGQQVTLSCSPISGHRSVSWYQQTPGQGLQFLFEYFSETQRNKGNFPGRFSGRQFSNSRSEMNVSTLELGDSALYLCASSPVVRENTEAFFGQGTRLTVV.

The chain has TRBV30 and TRBJ1-3; no reliable D call. The V end was cut by 3 bases, the J end by 0 bases, with 15 bases between. From germline, CDR1 is GTSNPN and CDR2 SVGIG (reference sequence). This CDR3 is 16 amino acids long. As DNA, the CDR3 is TGTGCCTGGAGCACCCCTAGGGAGGCCTCTGGAAACACCATATATTTT. It specifies CAWSTPREASGNTIYF. Supplemented by reference TRBV30 and TRBJ1-3, the full variable domain reads SQTIHQWPATLVQPVGSPLSLECTVEGTSNPNLYWYRQAAGRGLQLLFYSVGIGQISSEVPQNLSASRPQDRQFILSSKKLLLSDSGFYLCAWSTPREASGNTIYFGEGSWLTVV.

The chain uses TRBV30 and TRBJ2-7, with 7 positions matching TRBD1. Trimming removed 8 bases from V and 3 bases from J; junction bases left unmatched: 13. CDR3 size: 14 residues. Per germline, CDR1 GTSNPN and CDR2 SVGIG (reference sequence). The CDR3 here is CAGQGGRSFYEQYF. The CDR3 nucleotides read TGTGCCGGGCAAGGGGGCAGGTCGTTCTACGAGCAGTACTTC.

The rearrangement joins TRBV5-6 to TRBJ1-1, with TRBD1 identical over 9 bases. V trimming: 5 bases; J trimming: 1 base; junction bases outside the gene matches: 6. The germline gives CDR1 SGHDT, CDR2 YYEEEE. This CDR3 is built from 15 residues. The CDR3, as DNA: TGTGCCAGCAGTAAAGGGACAGGGCGGAACACTGAAGCTTTCTTT. This encodes CASSKGTGRNTEAFF. Full variable domain (remainder filled in from reference TRBV5-6 and TRBJ1-1): DAGVTQSPTHLIKTRGQQVTLRCSPKSGHDTVSWYQQALGQGPQFIFQYYEEEERQRGNFPDRFSGHQFPNYSSELNVNALLLGDSALYLCASSKGTGRNTEAFFGQGTRLTVV.

J is TRBJ2-3 and V is TRBV28; TRBD2 matches at 7 bases. V lost 8 bases, J lost 0 bases, and 2 bases stayed unmatched. CDR1 MDHEN and CDR2 SYDVKM come from the germline V gene. The CDR3 is 13 amino acids. CDR3 sequence reads: CASGSGSTDTQYF. Here the CDR3 DNA reads TGTGCCAGCGGTAGCGGGAGCACAGATACGCAGTATTTT.

The chain uses TRBV19 and TRBJ2-2, with TRBD2 matching over 16 bases. J lost 3 bases, V lost 7 bases, and 8 bases had no gene match. This CDR3 spans 18 amino acids. Germline values: CDR1 LNHDA, CDR2 SQIVND (reference sequence). CDR3 sequence reads: CASIGTSGRARDTGELFF. CDR3 nucleotide sequence: TGTGCCAGTATAGGGACTAGCGGGAGGGCGCGGGACACCGGGGAGCTGTTTTTT.

The chain recombines TRBV11-2 with TRBJ1-2; D possibly corresponds to TRBD1 (5 bases). CDR3 length: 12 amino acids. The germline CDR1 and CDR2 sequences are SGHAT and FQNNGV. The germline V and J ends were trimmed by 0 bases and 8 bases, with 7 bases remaining between them. The CDR3 DNA reads as TGTGCCAGCAGCTTAGATTGGGGCGGCTACACCTTC. As protein: CASSLDWGGYTF.

This clone was recorded once. The CDR3 region is CASSPPSTGTNPGGQYF. The CDR3 DNA reads TGTGCCAGCTCACCACCGAGCACAGGGACTAATCCGGGGGGCCAGTACTTC. The V gene is TRBV18, the J gene TRBJ2-5; the D gene is possibly TRBD2 (7 bases). The CDR3 contains 17 residues. V was cut by 0 bases and J by 10 bases, with 24 bases left in between. Germline lookup yields CDR1 KGHSH and CDR2 LQKENI.

The rearrangement links TRBV7-2 to TRBJ2-7; 7 bases match TRBD2. Losses at the gene ends were 4 bases for V and 3 bases for J; bases not matched to a gene: 9. The CDR3 spans 15 residues. Germline CDR1 reads SGHTA; CDR2 reads FQGNSA. The CDR3 protein is CASSSQSGDYYEQYF. CDR3 in DNA: TGTGCCAGCAGCTCCCAAAGCGGGGACTACTACGAGCAGTACTTC.

This sequence joins TRBV18 and TRBJ2-7, with TRBD2 identical over 10 bases. V was pared by 3 bases and J by 4 bases, with 6 bases of the junction left unmatched. CDR1 KGHSH and CDR2 LQKENI come from the germline V gene. The CDR3 covers 15 residues. The CDR3 spells CASSPQREGLYEQYF. CDR3 DNA: TGTGCCAGCTCACCTCAGCGGGAGGGCCTTTACGAGCAGTACTTC. Drawing the rest from reference TRBV18 and TRBJ2-7, the complete variable domain is NAGVMQNPRHLVRRRGQEARLRCSPMKGHSHVYWYRQLPEEGLKFMVYLQKENIIDESGMPKERFSAEFPKEGPSILRIQQVVRGDSAAYFCASSPQREGLYEQYFGPGTRLTVT.

V gene TRBV12-5 combines with J gene TRBJ1-1; no clear D gene. Trimming cost V 1 base and J 3 bases, with 9 bases left between them. Germline V gene lookup returns CDR1 LGHNT and CDR2 FRNRAP. The CDR3 is 14 amino acids. The CDR3 DNA follows: TGTGCTAGTGGTTTGGCGCGACTGGACACTGAAGCTTTCTTT. It codes for CASGLARLDTEAFF.

This chain links TRBV7-3 with TRBJ2-7; no clear D gene. Germline V lookup: CDR1 SGHTA, CDR2 FQGTGA. Trimming took off 5 bases at V and 1 base at J, with 6 bases between the two ends. The CDR3 loop spans 12 amino acids. CDR3 nucleotide sequence: TGTGCCAGCAGCCCCCAGTCCTACGAGCAGTACTTC. Translating gives CASSPQSYEQYF. Full variable domain (missing parts from reference TRBV7-3 and TRBJ2-7): GAGVSQTPSNKVTEKGKYVELRCDPISGHTALYWYRQSLGQGPEFLIYFQGTGAADDSGLPNDRFFAVRPEGSVSTLKIQRTERGDSAVYLCASSPQSYEQYFGPGTRLTVT.

The chain links TRBV19 to TRBJ2-5; TRBD2 matches at 9 bases. Germline CDR1 is LNHDA and CDR2 is SQIVND (reference sequence). With 5 bases clipped from V and 4 bases from J, the junction kept 8 bases outside the gene matches. The CDR3 contains 15 residues. The CDR3 nucleotides are TGTGCCAGTAGTGGGTCCGGACTAGCGCGAGAGACCCAGTACTTC. Translating it yields CASSGSGLARETQYF. The entire variable domain, with the rest obtained from reference TRBV19 and TRBJ2-5, is as follows: DGGITQSPKYLFRKEGQNVTLSCEQNLNHDAMYWYRQDPGQGLRLIYYSQIVNDFQKGDIAEGYSVSREKKESFPLTVTSAQKNPTAFYLCASSGSGLARETQYFGPGTRLLVL.

J is TRBJ2-7 and V is TRBV18; TRBD1 is a possible D gene (5 bases). The CDR3 runs to 13 residues. Germline V lookup: CDR1 KGHSH, CDR2 LQKENI. V was clipped by 2 bases and J by 6 bases, with 11 bases between them. The CDR3 spells CASSPGALSEQYF. The CDR3 DNA sequence: TGTGCCAGCTCACCAGGGGCTTTAAGCGAGCAGTACTTC.

The chain links TRBV6-1 to TRBJ1-2; the D gene is possibly TRBD1 (5 bases). The CDR3 totals 14 residues. V was trimmed by 6 bases and J by 1 base, leaving 12 bases between them. Germline values: CDR1 MNHNS, CDR2 SASEGT. CDR3 sequence (DNA): TGTGCCAGCAGGATTGACAGATTTAACTATGGCTACACCTTC. It specifies CASRIDRFNYGYTF.

The V and J genes are TRBV4-3 and TRBJ1-3; a weak D match, TRBD1 (6 bases). Germline values: CDR1 LGHNA, CDR2 YSLEER. Deletions cut 3 bases from V and 4 bases from J, with 16 bases between. The CDR3 runs to 16 residues. The DNA for the CDR3 is TGCGCCAGCAGCCAGGAGATGAGGGGGGGAGGAAACACCATATATTTT. This gives the protein CASSQEMRGGGNTIYF.

This chain uses TRBV5-1 with TRBJ2-3; D might be TRBD1 (6 bases). V was pared by 2 bases and J by 6 bases, with 13 bases between. Germline CDR1 is SGHRS and CDR2 is YFSETQ. This CDR3 has 14 residues. In DNA, the CDR3 is TGCGCCAGCAGCTTATTGGGGGCTGGGGATACGCAGTATTTT. As protein: CASSLLGAGDTQYF.

The CDR3 DNA sequence: TGTGCCAGCTCACCCAGGGCCGAGAACACTGAAGCTTTCTTT. Residues: CASSPRAENTEAFF. The chain joins TRBV18 to TRBJ1-1; possibly TRBD1 for D (5 bases). Trimming pared 3 bases from V and 1 base from J, leaving 9 bases between. Germline V gene lookup returns CDR1 KGHSH and CDR2 LQKENI. The CDR3 contains 14 residues.

The chain recombines TRBV9 with TRBJ1-1; D ambiguous. Trimming left V 3 bases short and J 1 base short, with 7 bases between. CDR1 is SGDLS, CDR2 YYNGEE, per germline. CDR3 length: 13 amino acids. The CDR3 DNA sequence: TGTGCCAGCAGCGCTATATCGAACACTGAAGCTTTCTTT. Translated, it gives CASSAISNTEAFF.

This chain connects TRBV6-5 to TRBJ1-2; the D gene is possibly TRBD1 (6 bases). CDR3 length equals 13 residues. V shed 4 bases and J shed 6 bases, with 12 bases lying between them. Germline lookup yields CDR1 MNHEY and CDR2 SVGAGI. This CDR3 is CASSWTAQDGYTF. The CDR3 region has the DNA TGTGCCAGCAGTTGGACAGCGCAGGATGGCTACACCTTC.

J is TRBJ2-4 and V is TRBV5-1, with TRBD2 matching over 8 bases. Losses at the gene ends were 0 bases for V and 0 bases for J; bases not matched to a gene: 5. Germline V gene lookup returns CDR1 SGHRS and CDR2 YFSETQ. The CDR3 length is 17 residues. The DNA for the CDR3 is TGCGCCAGCAGCTTGGGGAGTAGCGGGATAGCCAAAAACATTCAGTACTTC. This codes for CASSLGSSGIAKNIQYF.

V is TRBV30 and J is TRBJ2-3, with 12 positions matching TRBD2. CDR3 length: 14 residues. The V gene end was trimmed by 3 bases and the J gene end by 6 bases; junction bases not matched to a gene: 4. The V gene's germline CDR1 is GTSNPN and CDR2 SVGIG (reference sequence). The CDR3 here is CAWRLAGGGDTQYF. The CDR3, as DNA: TGTGCCTGGAGGCTAGCGGGAGGGGGGGATACGCAGTATTTT.